The 10 T cell receptor beta chains presented below share a single source sample, sequenced in a study of a mutant IDH1 vaccine in newly diagnosed glioma. These receptors have no known antigen. Clones were sequenced by immunoSEQ multiplex PCR, and TCRdb holds only the in-frame ones, with some missing. The sample lists about 40,000 clones, roughly 90% occurring once. Time point of the sample: week 5, during vaccination. Topical imiquimod accompanied each vaccine dose, which consisted of 300 ug of mutant IDH1 20-mer peptide. The specimen was PBMCs, collected from a glioma patient whose treatment included an IDH1 peptide vaccine. The receptors were gathered from a man in his fifties or sixties with glioma.

The gene calls are TRBV25-1 and TRBJ1-1; D uncertain. In germline, CDR1 is MGHDK, CDR2 SYGVNS. V was pared by 3 bases and J by 1 base, with 9 bases between. This CDR3 comprises 14 residues. CDR3 bases: TGTGCCAGCAGTGACGGGCTCCCGAACACTGAAGCTTTCTTT. It specifies CASSDGLPNTEAFF.

This sequence joins TRBV28 and TRBJ2-2; D gene uncertain. V gave up 4 bases and J gave up 4 bases, with 13 bases separating them. This CDR3 contains 15 residues. CDR1 and CDR2 (germline): MDHEN, SYDVKM. CDR3 loop: CASSSSWTATGELFF. CDR3 sequence (DNA): TGTGCCAGCAGTTCCTCATGGACGGCCACCGGGGAGCTGTTTTTT.

The rearrangement links TRBV10-3 to TRBJ1-1; 10 nucleotides align to TRBD1. Germline trimming cut 2 bases from V and 5 bases from J; bases unmatched to any gene: 5. The CDR3 is 15 amino acids. CDR1 and CDR2 from the germline V gene are ENHRY and SYGVKD. CDR3 loop: CAISENGQGGTEAFF. The CDR3 region has the DNA TGTGCCATCAGTGAGAATGGACAGGGGGGTACTGAAGCTTTCTTT.

The chain has TRBV6-1 and TRBJ1-5; D ambiguous. V was clipped by 3 bases and J by 2 bases, with 8 bases between them. Germline lookup yields CDR1 MNHNS and CDR2 SASEGT. The CDR3 runs 14 residues. The CDR3 is CASSEGLGNQPQHF. CDR3 coding DNA: TGTGCCAGCAGTGAGGGTCTGGGCAATCAGCCCCAGCATTTT.

The J gene is TRBJ2-4, the V gene TRBV25-1; maybe TRBD2 (5 bases). Looked up from germline, CDR1 is MGHDK and CDR2 is SYGVNS. Trimming cost V 10 bases and J 0 bases, with 13 bases left between them. The CDR3 length is 14 residues. CDR3 DNA sequence: TGTGCCAAGGAGGTGGGGTTAGCCAAAAACATTCAGTACTTC. As protein: CAKEVGLAKNIQYF.

CDR3 nucleotides: TGTGCCAGCAGCGAGGCGGTTGAATCAGAGACCCAGTACTTC. Protein: CASSEAVESETQYF. This chain connects TRBV7-3 to TRBJ2-5; D gene ambiguous. V dropped 5 bases and J dropped 4 bases, with 14 bases sitting between them. There are 14 residues in the CDR3. Germline CDR1 is SGHTA and CDR2 is FQGTGA.

The chain is built from TRBV7-2 and TRBJ2-1, with D possibly being TRBD1 or TRBD2 (6 bases each). The CDR3 extends over 14 amino acids. CDR1 is SGHTA and CDR2 is FQGNSA in the germline V gene. V dropped 9 bases and J dropped 2 bases, with 14 bases sitting between them. In DNA, the CDR3 is TGTGCCAGTAGTGGGGGGCCCCCCTACAATGAGCAGTTCTTC. Its protein is CASSGGPPYNEQFF.

The genes are TRBV30 and TRBJ1-2, with 8 bases matching TRBD1. The germline V gene encodes CDR1 GTSNPN and CDR2 SVGIG (reference sequence). The CDR3 runs 14 residues. With V trimmed by 3 bases and J by 2 bases, 5 bases remained unmatched. As DNA, the CDR3 is TGTGCCTGGAGCGGACAGGGATCAAACTATGGCTACACCTTC. Its protein product is CAWSGQGSNYGYTF.

A few counts support this clone. V and J are TRBV29-1 and TRBJ2-1, with a weak D call TRBD2 (5 bases). Trimming took 6 bases from V and 0 from J, leaving 6 bases between them. The CDR3 contains 12 residues. CDR1 is SQVTM and CDR2 is ANQGSEA in the germline V gene. The CDR3 region is CSVGDSYNEQFF. Here the CDR3 DNA reads TGCAGCGTCGGGGACTCCTACAATGAGCAGTTCTTC.

Note on this clone: Mismatch with germline at one junction end may stem from a read error. The chain links TRBV15 to TRBJ2-6; 8 positions agree with TRBD1. Germline-derived CDR1 and CDR2 are LNHNV and YYDKDF (reference sequence). The CDR3 has 16 residues. The CDR3 loop reads CATRRGTGSGANVLTF. The CDR3 DNA reads as TGTGCCACCAGGAGAGGGACAGGCTCTGGGGCCAACGTCCTGACTTTC.